Following are 32 T cell receptor beta chains from one sample sequenced in a study of control samples from healthy donors and cancer patients. The table came from immunoSEQ multiplex PCR; TCRdb's copy has only in-frame clones and leaves some out. The repertoire holds 150,000 to 200,000 clones, with 90% to 95% as singletons. The sequencing sample was made of blood. The receptors here all came from a woman under 30 in good health.

The CDR3 DNA follows: TGTGCCAGCAGGGCGTATGAGGGGGCAAATTCACCCCTCCACTTT. Protein product: CASRAYEGANSPLHF. This chain uses TRBV6-5 with TRBJ1-6; 7 positions agree with TRBD1. The J segment lost 7 bases and the V segment lost 6 bases, leaving 9 bases of the junction unmatched. The CDR3 runs to 15 residues. CDR1 and CDR2 (germline): MNHEY, SVGAGI.

The chain combines TRBV6-2 or TRBV6-3 with TRBJ1-2; 7 bases align to TRBD1. CDR3 size: 18 residues. Germline V gene lookup returns CDR1 MNHEY and CDR2 SVGEGT. J lost 2 bases, V lost 0 bases, and 12 bases had no gene match. The chain's CDR3 is CASSYSIEAGGENYGYTF. The CDR3 DNA is TGTGCCAGCAGTTACTCGATAGAGGCAGGGGGAGAAAACTATGGCTACACCTTC.

This chain links TRBV6-5 with TRBJ1-1; 9 nucleotides align to TRBD1. V shed 9 bases, J shed 4 bases, and the junction held 6 bases outside the gene matches. The germline V gene has CDR1 MNHEY and CDR2 SVGAGI. The CDR3 totals 13 residues. CDR3 DNA: TGTGCCAGTCCACAGGGGGCGGTCACTGAAGCTTTCTTT. Protein sequence: CASPQGAVTEAFF.

The CDR3, as DNA: TGTGCCAGCAGTTTATCCAGGCAGGTCAATGAGCAGTTCTTC. Translated: CASSLSRQVNEQFF. This sequence joins TRBV27 and TRBJ2-1; unclear D gene. Germline CDR1 and CDR2: MNHEY and SMNVEV (reference sequence). Trimming removed 0 bases from V and 6 bases from J, with 9 bases in between. This CDR3 is 14 amino acids long.

The genes are TRBV12-3 or TRBV12-4 and TRBJ1-2; D gene ambiguous. This CDR3 has 13 residues. V was trimmed by 3 bases and J by 4 bases, leaving 9 bases between them. The CDR3 loop reads CASSFGQAYGYTF. CDR3 nucleotide sequence: TGTGCCAGCAGTTTTGGGCAAGCCTATGGCTACACCTTC.

CDR3 sequence (DNA): TGTGCCAGCAGTGGCAGGAGCAATCAGCCCCAGCATTTT. It encodes CASSGRSNQPQHF. The chain employs TRBV2 and TRBJ1-5, with D hard to call. The CDR3 totals 13 residues. Trimming cost V 4 bases and J 1 base, with 5 bases left between them. Looked up from germline, CDR1 is SNHLY and CDR2 is FYNNEI.

The chain recombines TRBV11-2 with TRBJ1-6, with TRBD1 identical over 9 bases. Losses at the gene ends were 5 bases for V and 4 bases for J; bases not matched to a gene: 3. Germline-derived CDR1 and CDR2 are SGHAT and FQNNGV. The length of the CDR3 is 15 residues. The CDR3 coding sequence is TGTGCCAGCAGCGCCGGGACAGGGTATAATTCACCCCTCCACTTT. Encoded protein: CASSAGTGYNSPLHF.

To note about this clone: The same CDR3 arises from other DNA sequences in this sample as well. This chain connects TRBV12-3 or TRBV12-4 to TRBJ1-1; no firm D call. There are 11 residues in the CDR3. V was clipped by 9 bases and J by 4 bases, with 9 bases between them. In nucleotides, the CDR3 is TGTGCCAGTACCCCAGGCACTGAAGCTTTCTTT. This sequence encodes CASTPGTEAFF.

The chain is built from TRBV6-5 and TRBJ1-2; D gene ambiguous. V shed 5 bases and J shed 2 bases, with 15 bases lying between them. From germline, CDR1 is MNHEY and CDR2 SVGAGI. CDR3 length equals 15 residues. Here the CDR3 DNA reads TGTGCCAGCAGTACCACCCCGGGGTTAAACTATGGCTACACCTTC. Amino acids: CASSTTPGLNYGYTF.

V usage is TRBV5-4 and J usage is TRBJ1-2; D remains ambiguous. The V gene's germline CDR1 is SGHNT and CDR2 YYREEE (reference sequence). The V end was cut by 2 bases, the J end by 1 base, with 9 bases between. This CDR3 is 14 amino acids long. CDR3: CASSFTGFNYGYTF. Here the CDR3 DNA reads TGTGCCAGCAGCTTTACGGGATTTAACTATGGCTACACCTTC.

The gene calls are TRBV3-1 (or the pseudogene TRBV3-2) and TRBJ1-1; D is uncertain. V was trimmed by 8 bases and J by 7 bases, leaving 17 bases between them. The germline CDR1 and CDR2 sequences are LGHDT and YNNKEL (reference sequence). The CDR3 contains 13 residues. As DNA, the CDR3 is TGTGCCAGCGGAAAGAGGTTCGTTGGTGAAGCTTTCTTT. It yields the protein CASGKRFVGEAFF.

The chain is built from TRBV7-3 and TRBJ2-1; a weak D match, TRBD2 (5 bases). The ends were cut back, 2 bases at V and 1 base at J, with 12 bases in the middle. The CDR3 length is 16 residues. From germline, CDR1 is SGHTA and CDR2 FQGTGA. CDR3 protein: CASSLCKEDSYNEQFF. As DNA, the CDR3 is TGTGCCAGCAGCTTATGCAAGGAGGATTCCTACAATGAGCAGTTCTTC.

The gene calls are TRBV20-1 and TRBJ1-2; D is unclear. The germline V and J ends were trimmed by 5 bases and 8 bases, with 6 bases remaining between them. Germline loops: CDR1 DFQATT, CDR2 SNEGSKA (reference sequence). This CDR3 has 9 amino acids. The CDR3 DNA follows: TGCAGTGCTCCCAAGGGCTACACCTTC. Translated, it gives CSAPKGYTF.

The chain carries TRBV28 and TRBJ2-2, with a possible D match to TRBD1 (6 bases). The V gene lost 5 bases and the J gene lost 6 bases, with 16 bases spanning the gap. Germline values: CDR1 MDHEN, CDR2 SYDVKM. There are 15 residues in the CDR3. The CDR3 nucleotides read TGTGCCAGCAGTCTCCTTACAGGGCCAGCCGGGGAGCTGTTTTTT. Encoded protein: CASSLLTGPAGELFF.

V and J are TRBV5-4 and TRBJ2-7, with D maybe TRBD1 (6 bases). The germline CDR1 and CDR2 sequences are SGHNT and YYREEE (reference sequence). The CDR3 contains 16 residues. V was shortened by 4 bases and J by 3 bases, with 20 bases between the two germline ends. This CDR3 is CASSIDLTGIGYEQYF. Here the CDR3 DNA reads TGTGCCAGCAGCATCGATTTGACAGGAATAGGCTACGAGCAGTACTTC.

J is TRBJ2-4 and V is TRBV10-3; perhaps D is TRBD1 or TRBD2 (5 bases each). The ends were cut back, 5 bases at V and 0 bases at J, with 14 bases in the middle. CDR3 length: 16 amino acids. Germline V CDR1 and CDR2: ENHRY, SYGVKD. The CDR3 DNA follows: TGTGCCATCAGTCCGGGGCTCCAACTAGCCAAAAACATTCAGTACTTC. Protein product: CAISPGLQLAKNIQYF.

CDR3 in DNA: TGTGCCAGCAGCCAAGACGGCCCCGAGGGAGGGCCGAACACTGAAGCTTTCTTT. Encoded protein: CASSQDGPEGGPNTEAFF. The chain joins TRBV14 to TRBJ1-1; D ambiguous. The CDR3 runs to 18 residues. V lost 0 bases and J lost 1, with 18 bases in between. The germline gives CDR1 SGHDN, CDR2 FVKESK. The whole variable domain, filled in from reference TRBV14 and TRBJ1-1, reads EAGVTQFPSHSVIEKGQTVTLRCDPISGHDNLYWYRRVMGKEIKFLLHFVKESKQDESGMPNNRFLAERTGGTYSTLKVQPAELEDSGVYFCASSQDGPEGGPNTEAFFGQGTRLTVV.

The chain links TRBV12-5 to TRBJ1-5, with a tentative D call TRBD1 (5 bases). V was pared by 5 bases and J by 1 base, with 9 bases between. The germline gives CDR1 LGHNT, CDR2 FRNRAP. The CDR3 runs to 14 residues. The CDR3 protein is CASGPGGSNQPQHF. DNA of the CDR3: TGTGCTAGTGGTCCGGGGGGAAGCAATCAGCCCCAGCATTTT.

V usage is TRBV5-4 and J usage is TRBJ1-1; possible D gene TRBD1, 5 bases. The V end lost 0 bases, the J end lost 1 base, and 10 bases lay between the germline ends. CDR1 is SGHNT and CDR2 is YYREEE in the germline V gene (reference sequence). The CDR3 extends over 15 amino acids. The CDR3 DNA reads as TGTGCCAGCAGCTTGGGAGGGGAGGAGAACACTGAAGCTTTCTTT. It codes for CASSLGGEENTEAFF.

This chain joins TRBV10-3 and TRBJ1-1, with D possibly TRBD1 on 5 matching bases. Germline lookup yields CDR1 ENHRY and CDR2 SYGVKD. The CDR3 runs 15 residues. The ends were cut back, 6 bases at V and 1 base at J, with 15 bases in the middle. CDR3 nucleotides: TGTGCCATCAGCTTCACCGGGACCCCGAACACTGAAGCTTTCTTT. Its protein product is CAISFTGTPNTEAFF.

The chain has TRBV6-5 and TRBJ1-1; D ambiguous. This CDR3 contains 15 residues. V lost 0 bases, J lost 1 base, and 9 bases lay in between. In germline, CDR1 is MNHEY, CDR2 SVGAGI. CDR3 DNA sequence: TGTGCCAGCAGTTACTCTGGGCCGTCGAACACTGAAGCTTTCTTT. The encoded protein is CASSYSGPSNTEAFF.

This sequence joins TRBV7-2 and TRBJ2-7, with TRBD2 matching over 13 bases. The CDR3 sequence is 15 residues long. Germline CDR1 and CDR2: SGHTA and FQGNSA. V shed 3 bases and J 5 bases; nucleotides not matched to a gene: 4. CDR3 residues: CASSFSGTSGNEQYF. For the CDR3, the DNA is TGTGCCAGCAGCTTCTCTGGGACTAGCGGGAACGAGCAGTACTTC.

This rearrangement joins TRBV6-2 or TRBV6-3 to TRBJ1-2; 7 nucleotides line up with TRBD1. The CDR3 is 14 amino acids. V dropped 6 bases and J dropped 5; count of bases not matched to a gene: 9. Germline CDR1 MNHEY, CDR2 SVGEGT. This chain's CDR3 is CASSPRTGGYGYTF. CDR3 nucleotide sequence: TGTGCCAGCAGCCCCCGGACAGGAGGTTATGGCTACACCTTC.

This chain connects TRBV4-1 to TRBJ1-1; D possibly corresponds to TRBD1 (5 bases). Trimming shortened V by 3 bases and J by 6 bases, and 17 bases separated the two germline ends. Germline CDR1 reads MGHRA; CDR2 reads YSYEKL. The CDR3 totals 15 residues. As DNA, the CDR3 is TGCGCCAGCAGCCATATTCCGGGGCGTGGGGCTGAAGCTTTCTTT. It specifies CASSHIPGRGAEAFF.

The gene calls are TRBV28 and TRBJ2-5, with D perhaps TRBD1 (5 bases). The germline V gene encodes CDR1 MDHEN and CDR2 SYDVKM. The CDR3 runs 12 residues. Trimming took off 6 bases at V and 2 bases at J, with 7 bases between the two ends. CDR3 sequence (DNA): TGTGCCAGCAGCCAGGGACAAGAGACCCAGTACTTC. Residues: CASSQGQETQYF.

This clone was detected only once. V is TRBV19 and J is TRBJ1-4; D might be TRBD1 (6 bases). This CDR3 spans 14 amino acids. Per the germline V gene, CDR1 is LNHDA and CDR2 is SQIVND (reference sequence). Trimming left V 6 bases short and J 6 bases short, with 14 bases between. CDR3 amino acids: CASRERTDDEKLFF. CDR3 DNA: TGTGCCAGTAGAGAGAGGACAGATGATGAAAAACTGTTTTTT.

In its sample, this clone was seen once. The chain joins TRBV7-9 to TRBJ1-1; tentative D call: TRBD1 (5 bases). V lost 6 bases to trimming and J lost 5 bases, with 16 bases between them. CDR1 is SEHNR and CDR2 is FQNEAQ in the germline V gene (reference sequence). The CDR3 spans 14 residues. The CDR3, as DNA: TGTGCCAGCAGGACGATTTGGGGGGAAACTGAAGCTTTCTTT. It codes for CASRTIWGETEAFF.

This chain uses TRBV6-5 with TRBJ2-7, with D possibly matching TRBD1 (6 bases). This CDR3 is built from 13 residues. Germline assignment: CDR1 MNHEY and CDR2 SVGAGI. Trimming took off 6 bases at V and 6 bases at J, with 15 bases between the two ends. The CDR3 DNA is TGTGCCAGCAGAATCAGGGGAGTGGGCGAGCAGTACTTC. Translating it yields CASRIRGVGEQYF.

The rearrangement uses TRBV27 and TRBJ2-2; D is perhaps TRBD1 (6 bases). This CDR3 region has 15 residues. Germline assignment: CDR1 MNHEY and CDR2 SMNVEV (reference sequence). Trimming took off 3 bases at V and 3 bases at J, with 11 bases between the two ends. CDR3 sequence: CASSLEQGDTGELFF. The CDR3 DNA sequence: TGTGCCAGCAGTTTGGAACAGGGAGACACCGGGGAGCTGTTTTTT.

The chain joins TRBV4-1 to TRBJ2-7; TRBD2 matches at 8 bases. The CDR3 length is 16 residues. The V segment lost 3 bases and the J segment 3 bases; nucleotides outside the gene matches: 10. Per the germline V gene, CDR1 is MGHRA and CDR2 is YSYEKL. CDR3 in amino acids: CASSQAPGLEIYEQYF. The CDR3 bases are TGCGCCAGCAGCCAGGCCCCGGGACTAGAGATCTACGAGCAGTACTTC.

CDR3 sequence (DNA): TGTGCCAGCAGTCGATCCAGGAACACTGAAGCTTTCTTT. It yields the protein CASSRSRNTEAFF. This chain links TRBV6-6 with TRBJ1-1; D is unclear. The V gene lost 5 bases and the J gene lost 1 base, with 8 bases spanning the gap. The CDR3 covers 13 residues. Germline CDR1 MNHNY, CDR2 SVGAGI (reference sequence).

The chain carries TRBV2 and TRBJ2-5, with a tentative D call TRBD1 (6 bases). CDR3 size: 14 residues. Germline V lookup: CDR1 SNHLY, CDR2 FYNNEI. Trimming pared 3 bases from V and 5 bases from J, leaving 13 bases between. The CDR3 is CASSEYRVTETQYF. In nucleotides, the CDR3 is TGTGCCAGCAGTGAGTACAGGGTTACGGAGACCCAGTACTTC.